The 29 T cell receptor beta chains below were found in one sample sequenced in a study of molecular identifiers for immune sequencing clone quantification. TCRdb reprocessed the PCR reads via MiXCR and lists one record per CDR3 protein. The sample records under 800,000 distinct CDR3 sequences, about 25% being singletons. Sequenced sample: naive CD8+ T cells from blood, with Jurkat cell RNA spiked in. The sample's subset: FACS-sorted CD8+CD4-CCR7+CD45RA+ naive T cells. The source of these receptors is a human donor in good health. Some libraries in this study had Jurkat cell RNA spiked in.

This clonotype occurred many times. The chain employs TRBV28 and TRBJ1-1, with D tentatively TRBD1 (6 bases). V was pared by 3 bases and J by 6 bases, with 17 bases between. The germline V gene encodes CDR1 MDHEN and CDR2 SYDVKM. CDR3 size: 15 residues. Written as DNA, the CDR3 is TGTGCCAGCAGTTTCCACTCGACAGGAAGGTCTGAAGCTTTCTTT. Protein sequence: CASSFHSTGRSEAFF.

The chain recombines TRBV19 with TRBJ1-3; D not resolved. From germline, CDR1 is LNHDA and CDR2 SQIVND (reference sequence). V lost 2 bases to trimming and J lost 4 bases, with 9 bases between them. CDR3 length: 14 amino acids. This chain's CDR3 is CASSILVGGNTIYF. For the CDR3, the DNA is TGTGCCAGTAGTATACTCGTGGGAGGAAACACCATATATTTT.

As regards this clonotype: It is likely a read error, because the conserved phenylalanine at the end of the CDR3 is missing. The chain has TRBV10-3 and TRBJ2-3, with D possibly matching TRBD1 (6 bases). Germline lookup yields CDR1 ENHRY and CDR2 SYGVKD. The CDR3 contains 15 residues. V lost 7 bases, J lost 0 bases, and 14 bases lay in between. In nucleotides, the CDR3 is TGTGCCATCATGAGGGGGTTATCTAGCACAGATACGCAGTATCTT. Residues: CAIMRGLSSTDTQYL.

On this clonotype: One end of the junction varies from germline; a read error may be responsible. The V gene is TRBV5-3, the J gene TRBJ2-7; D gene ambiguous. TRBV5-3 is an open reading frame whose function is uncertain. The CDR3 runs to 14 residues. The CDR3 sequence: CASSAWASTYAQYF. CDR3 bases: TGTGCCAGCAGCGCCTGGGCCAGTACCTACGCGCAGTACTTC.

This clonotype was observed a single time. Since a much larger clone is just one base distant, this may be a read error. V gene TRBV10-3 combines with J gene TRBJ2-7; 7 nucleotides line up with TRBD1. Per the germline V gene, CDR1 is ENHRY and CDR2 is SYGVKD. The CDR3 consists of 13 residues. The V and J ends lost 11 bases and 2 bases, in that order; junction bases with no gene match: 9. The chain's CDR3 is CAAAGTVTYEQYF. The DNA for the CDR3 is TGTGCCGCCGCCGGGACAGTGACCTACGAGCAGTACTTC.

This clonotype was counted only a few times. The chain combines TRBV6-2 or TRBV6-3 with TRBJ1-1; unclear D gene. V was trimmed by 6 bases and J by 0 bases, leaving 11 bases between them. Germline CDR1 reads MNHEY; CDR2 reads SVGEGT. This CDR3 comprises 14 residues. Here the CDR3 reads CASSVTQMNTEAFF. CDR3 sequence (DNA): TGTGCCAGCAGCGTTACTCAGATGAACACTGAAGCTTTCTTT.

Concerning this clonotype itself: A junction boundary mismatches the germline segment, possibly from a read error. The genes are TRBV7-9 and TRBJ1-2, with no clear D. Germline values: CDR1 SEHNR, CDR2 FQNEAQ (reference sequence). This CDR3 is 13 amino acids long. CDR3 in amino acids: CASSSGRVYGHTF. The CDR3 bases are TGTGCCAGCAGCTCCGGACGGGTCTATGGCCACACCTTC.

In its sample, this clonotype was seen many times. The chain has TRBV6-2 or TRBV6-3 and TRBJ1-5, with D unresolved. V was clipped by 3 bases and J by 6 bases, with 6 bases between them. CDR1 is MNHEY, CDR2 SVGEGT, per germline. This CDR3 comprises 12 residues. The chain's CDR3 is CASSYASQPQHF. DNA for the CDR3: TGTGCCAGCAGTTATGCGTCTCAGCCCCAGCATTTT.

The chain carries TRBV13 and TRBJ2-2, with D possibly being TRBD2 (5 bases). The CDR3 extends over 19 amino acids. Germline values: CDR1 PRHDT, CDR2 FYEKMQ (reference sequence). V lost 2 bases, J lost 4 bases, and 23 bases lay in between. CDR3 in DNA: TGTGCCAGCAGCTTAAAGGCAGCCGGGGAGTCTTATGCCACCGGGGAGCTGTTTTTT. Translated, it gives CASSLKAAGESYATGELFF.

With respect to this clonotype: A much larger clonotype is one base distant, so this may be a read error. This rearrangement joins TRBV20-1 to TRBJ2-7, with a tentative D call TRBD2 (6 bases). V lost 5 bases and J lost 0, with 14 bases in between. Germline V lookup: CDR1 DFQATT, CDR2 SNEGSKA (reference sequence). CDR3 length: 14 amino acids. CDR3 amino acids: CSACWDSNSYEQYF. CDR3 DNA sequence: TGCAGTGCTTGCTGGGACTCTAACTCCTACGAGCAGTACTTC.

The V call is TRBV15, the J call TRBJ1-6; D may be TRBD1 (5 bases). The ends were cut back, 0 bases at V and 9 bases at J, with 6 bases in the middle. This CDR3 spans 13 amino acids. Germline V lookup: CDR1 LNHNV, CDR2 YYDKDF (reference sequence). CDR3 in amino acids: CATSRDGASPLHF. Written as DNA, the CDR3 is TGTGCCACCAGCAGAGATGGGGCTTCACCCCTCCACTTT.

This clonotype occurred many times. This chain connects TRBV29-1 to TRBJ1-1; 11 nucleotides align to TRBD1. Germline CDR1 is SQVTM and CDR2 is ANQGSEA. This CDR3 region has 13 residues. DNA of the CDR3: TGCAGTGGGACAGGGGGTAAGAACACTGAAGCTTTCTTT. It yields the protein CSGTGGKNTEAFF.

This sequence joins TRBV28 and TRBJ2-7; 10 positions match TRBD2. CDR1 and CDR2 from the germline V gene are MDHEN and SYDVKM. CDR3 size: 19 residues. V shed 3 bases, J shed 7 bases, and the junction held 21 bases outside the gene matches. The CDR3 nucleotides are TGTGCCAGCAGTTTGACAGGCTCGCGACTAGCGGGTCGCCCGTGGGAGCAGTACTTC. Its protein product is CASSLTGSRLAGRPWEQYF. The full variable domain, its missing parts supplied by reference TRBV28 and TRBJ2-7, is DVKVTQSSRYLVKRTGEKVFLECVQDMDHENMFWYRQDPGLGLRLIYFSYDVKMKEKGDIPEGYSVSREKKERFSLILESASTNQTSMYLCASSLTGSRLAGRPWEQYFGPGTRLTVT.

This clonotype was seen many times. The chain recombines TRBV29-1 with TRBJ2-3, with a weak D call TRBD1 (5 bases). Between the trimmed V and J ends, which lost 3 bases and 4 bases, there was a span of 14 bases. CDR1 is SQVTM and CDR2 is ANQGSEA in the germline V gene. The CDR3 is 14 amino acids. CDR3: CSVEAGFIADTQYF. CDR3 bases: TGCAGCGTTGAGGCAGGGTTCATAGCAGATACGCAGTATTTT.

Comments on this clonotype: This sequence may be a read error, since a much larger clone differs from it by one base. The V call is TRBV19, the J call TRBJ1-1; D might be TRBD1 (6 bases). Germline V gene sequence: CDR1 LNHDA, CDR2 SQIVND (reference sequence). The CDR3 covers 14 residues. The CDR3: CASSIFQGNTEASF. The CDR3, as DNA: TGTGCCAGTAGTATATTTCAGGGGAACACTGAAGCTTCCTTT.

This chain joins TRBV4-3 and TRBJ1-1, with a tentative D call TRBD1 (6 bases). CDR3 length: 19 amino acids. V lost 1 base and J 0 bases, leaving 21 bases between the germline ends. The germline V gene has CDR1 LGHNA and CDR2 YSLEER. The CDR3 loop is CASSQVVKTGLKMNTEAFF. Here the CDR3 DNA reads TGCGCCAGCAGCCAAGTGGTGAAAACAGGGCTCAAAATGAACACTGAAGCTTTCTTT.

This clonotype came up a few times. The rearrangement joins TRBV5-5 to TRBJ2-7; TRBD2 aligns across 8 bases. The V segment lost 9 bases and the J segment 3 bases; nucleotides outside the gene matches: 11. The CDR3 extends over 14 amino acids. The germline gives CDR1 SGHKS, CDR2 YYEKEE (reference sequence). CDR3 amino acids: CATARGGEIYEQYF. The CDR3 DNA sequence: TGTGCCACCGCCCGGGGGGGCGAAATCTACGAGCAGTACTTC.

Notes on this clonotype: One junction end does not reproduce the germline sequence, and a read error may be involved. The chain recombines TRBV19 with TRBJ2-3, with 10 nucleotides matching TRBD2. The CDR3 runs 18 residues. Germline loops: CDR1 LNHDA, CDR2 SQIVND (reference sequence). CDR3 in amino acids: CAGSIDRLSSGSLYTQYF. CDR3 nucleotide sequence: TGTGCCGGTAGTATAGATCGTCTGTCTAGCGGGAGTTTATATACGCAGTATTTT.

The chain employs TRBV7-2 and TRBJ2-2, with D perhaps TRBD2 (5 bases). Germline values: CDR1 SGHTA, CDR2 FQGNSA. V was shortened by 1 base and J by 3 bases, with 18 bases between the two germline ends. The CDR3 has 18 amino acids. The CDR3, as DNA: TGTGCCAGCAGCTTAGACCGGTACCGGAAGGAGGACACCGGGGAGCTGTTTTTT. It translates to CASSLDRYRKEDTGELFF.

This clonotype occurred many times. CDR3 in DNA: TGTGCCAGCAGTCCCCAGGCGGCAGGGAAAGAGACCCAGTACTTC. It encodes CASSPQAAGKETQYF. The chain has TRBV27 and TRBJ2-5; a possible D gene is TRBD1 (5 bases). CDR3 length: 15 amino acids. The V end was cut by 5 bases, the J end by 3 bases, with 16 bases between. Germline assignment: CDR1 MNHEY and CDR2 SMNVEV (reference sequence).

This clonotype was observed many times. The chain is built from TRBV29-1 and TRBJ2-1, with TRBD1 matching 7 bases. CDR1 is SQVTM and CDR2 is ANQGSEA in the germline V gene. The V segment lost 5 bases and the J segment 6 bases; nucleotides outside the gene matches: 7. CDR3 length equals 13 residues. The CDR3: CSVYSGQSNEQFF. The DNA for the CDR3 is TGCAGCGTTTACTCGGGACAGAGCAATGAGCAGTTCTTC.

The gene calls are TRBV20-1 and TRBJ2-7, with 11 nucleotides matching TRBD1. Germline CDR1 and CDR2: DFQATT and SNEGSKA (reference sequence). The CDR3 is 14 amino acids. V gave up 2 bases and J gave up 2 bases; unmatched junction bases: 2. In nucleotides, the CDR3 is TGCAGTGCTAGACCGGGACAGGGGGCCTACGAGCAGTACTTC. Translating it yields CSARPGQGAYEQYF.

This clonotype was seen many times. V is TRBV27 and J is TRBJ2-7, with TRBD1 identical over 7 bases. The junction had 4 bases not matched to a gene; V was cut back by 8 bases and J by 0 bases. This CDR3 region has 13 residues. The V gene's germline CDR1 is MNHEY and CDR2 SMNVEV (reference sequence). This CDR3 is CASSGQPSYEQYF. CDR3 nucleotides: TGTGCCAGCTCGGGACAGCCCTCCTACGAGCAGTACTTC.

This clonotype was counted between two and nine times. The chain uses TRBV24-1 and TRBJ1-3; no reliable D call. CDR1 KGHDR and CDR2 SFDVKD come from the germline V gene. The CDR3 runs 16 residues. V lost 4 bases and J 4 bases, leaving 16 bases between the germline ends. The CDR3 region is CATSDPLEAEGNTIYF. CDR3 nucleotide sequence: TGTGCCACCAGTGACCCCCTGGAGGCGGAGGGAAACACCATATATTTT.

Notes on this clonotype: A read error is possible here, since a much larger clone lies one base away. V is TRBV25-1 and J is TRBJ2-3; D is tentatively TRBD1 or TRBD2 (6 bases each). The germline CDR1 and CDR2 sequences are MGHDK and SYGVNS. V lost 3 bases and J lost 10, with 20 bases in between. The CDR3 loop spans 15 amino acids. The CDR3 sequence: CASSERDINGLAQYF. CDR3 in DNA: TGTGCCAGCAGTGAGCGGGACATCAATGGGTTAGCGCAGTATTTT. Complete variable domain (other parts from reference TRBV25-1 and TRBJ2-3): EADIYQTPRYLVIGTGKKITLECSQTMGHDKMYWYQQDPGMELHLIHYSYGVNSTEKGDLSSESTVSRIRTEHFPLTLESARPSHTSQYLCASSERDINGLAQYFGPGTRLTVL.

On this clonotype itself: A read error may be the cause here, since a much bigger clone is one base away. CDR3 bases: TGTGCCAGCAGTTACTCGAGTGGACCCCTTAGCGATCAGCCCCAGCATTTT. This gives the protein CASSYSSGPLSDQPQHF. The chain joins TRBV6-5 to TRBJ1-5; D call uncertain. Germline V CDR1 and CDR2: MNHEY, SVGAGI. The CDR3 totals 17 residues.

The CDR3 sequence is CASRTVTSGTDEQFF. The CDR3 DNA follows: TGTGCCAGCAGAACCGTGACTAGCGGGACCGATGAGCAGTTCTTC. This rearrangement joins TRBV6-5 to TRBJ2-1; 11 nucleotides align to TRBD2. Germline CDR1 is MNHEY and CDR2 is SVGAGI. The V and J ends lost 6 bases and 8 bases, in that order; junction bases with no gene match: 9. CDR3 length: 15 residues.

The rearrangement joins TRBV27 to TRBJ2-7; 8 nucleotides agree with TRBD2. The CDR3 is 14 amino acids. Germline V CDR1 and CDR2: MNHEY, SMNVEV (reference sequence). Trimming at V came to 6 bases and at J to 3 bases, leaving 7 bases not matched to a gene. This CDR3 reads CASSSGLGVYEQYF. The CDR3 DNA reads TGTGCCAGCAGCTCGGGACTAGGGGTCTACGAGCAGTACTTC.

This clonotype was counted at least ten times. The rearrangement uses TRBV20-1 and TRBJ2-7; D call uncertain. V lost 6 bases and J lost 0, with 12 bases in between. The CDR3 covers 13 residues. CDR1 is DFQATT, CDR2 SNEGSKA, per germline (reference sequence). As DNA, the CDR3 is TGCAGTGCGCCCACTGCGAGCTCCTACGAGCAGTACTTC. It specifies CSAPTASSYEQYF.